The present entry profiles one T cell receptor (beta chain) with its context. Antigen unknown. CDR1 is SGHRS, CDR2 YFSETQ, per germline. J lost 1 base, V lost 4 bases, and 4 bases had no gene match. The CDR3 totals 14 residues. From PBMCs, CD4+ and CD8+ T cells were sorted. The data stem from a study of CD8+ T cells in alopecia areata. General observations from the study: Normal scalp showed lower clonality than lesional scalp, especially alopecia totalis/universalis. Unlike in mice, where it was clearer, TCR sharing across patients was less clear, possibly HLA-related. Scalp specimens additionally yield sequences from normal skin's resident alphabeta T cells.

Isolated RNA was reverse transcribed into cDNA used as the sequencing template. Sequencing was performed with immunoSEQ multiplex PCR; in TCRdb, only in-frame clones are kept and a portion is missing. The repertoire holds about 110,000 clones, with roughly 59% as singletons. Sequencing was done on a sample of CD8+ T cells sorted from blood. This clonotype was sampled from a human donor in good health. This chain uses TRBV5-1 with TRBJ1-1, with 7 nucleotides matching TRBD1. CDR3 in amino acids: CASSPRQGNTEAFF. CDR3 coding DNA: TGCGCCAGCAGCCCTCGACAGGGGAACACTGAAGCTTTCTTT.